A single sample is the source of the 32 T cell receptor beta chains below, sequenced in a study of cytomegalovirus exposure and HLA in healthy donors. PCR amplification relied on 60 Vbeta primers (plus 13 Jbeta primers). Generated by immunoSEQ multiplex PCR, the TCRdb table keeps only in-frame clones and is missing some. This table has more than 150,000 clones, 70% to 90% appearing once. The sequencing input was PBMCs. The receptors here all came from a man between 18 and 29 years old in good health and CMV-seropositive.

A few counts support this clone. CDR3 sequence reads: CASSQKVTGDTQYF. Written as DNA, the CDR3 is TGCGCCAGCAGCCAAAAAGTAACCGGTGATACGCAGTATTTT. The chain has TRBV4-3 and TRBJ2-3; the D is unclear. The CDR3 consists of 14 residues. Germline lookup yields CDR1 LGHNA and CDR2 YSLEER. V was pared by 2 bases and J by 6 bases, with 12 bases between.

The chain joins TRBV11-2 to TRBJ1-4, with D possibly TRBD1 on 6 matching bases. CDR1 and CDR2 from the germline V gene are SGHAT and FQNNGV. V lost 4 bases and J lost 8, with 14 bases in between. The CDR3 length is 14 residues. CDR3 sequence reads: CASSSRGSSEKLFF. The CDR3 DNA reads as TGTGCCAGCAGCTCCAGGGGAAGTAGCGAAAAACTGTTTTTT.

The gene calls are TRBV30 and TRBJ1-2; 11 bases agree with TRBD1. The germline V gene encodes CDR1 GTSNPN and CDR2 SVGIG (reference sequence). This CDR3 spans 17 amino acids. The trim removed 0 bases at V and 8 bases at J, leaving 14 bases unmatched. The CDR3 region has the DNA TGTGCCTGGAGTGTACGGTGTAATGGGGGACAGGGGGTAGGCTACACCTTC. Its translation is CAWSVRCNGGQGVGYTF.

The V gene is TRBV7-7, the J gene TRBJ2-7; 7 nucleotides line up with TRBD1. CDR1 and CDR2 from the germline V gene are SSHAT and FNYEAQ (reference sequence). The CDR3 extends over 13 amino acids. After removal of 5 bases from V and 4 bases from J, the junction contained 5 bases not matched to a gene. For the CDR3, the DNA is TGTGCCAGCAGCCGAGGGACAGAATACGAGCAGTACTTC. It is translated as CASSRGTEYEQYF.

As to this clone: One junction end disagrees with the germline gene, perhaps due to a read error. The chain recombines TRBV7-9 with TRBJ2-1; D unclear. In germline, CDR1 is SEHNR, CDR2 FQNEAQ (reference sequence). CDR3 length: 12 amino acids. CDR3: CSSSLVLHEQFF. The DNA for the CDR3 is TGTTCCAGCAGCTTAGTCCTCCATGAGCAGTTCTTC.

This chain connects TRBV5-5 to TRBJ2-1, with 8 bases aligning to TRBD2. V lost 0 bases, J lost 7 bases, and 9 bases stayed unmatched. The CDR3 sequence is 16 residues long. Germline V gene sequence: CDR1 SGHKS, CDR2 YYEKEE (reference sequence). In DNA form, the CDR3 reads TGTGCCAGCAGCTTGGTGGGGACTAGTGCGTTGAATGAGCAGTTCTTC. Translated: CASSLVGTSALNEQFF. Together with reference TRBV5-5 and TRBJ2-1, the CDR3 gives the full variable domain: DAGVTQSPTHLIKTRGQQVTLRCSPISGHKSVSWYQQVLGQGPQFIFQYYEKEERGRGNFPDRFSARQFPNYSSELNVNALLLGDSALYLCASSLVGTSALNEQFFGPGTRLTVL.

The rearrangement links TRBV2 to TRBJ2-3; D is unclear. V was pared by 2 bases and J by 2 bases, with 11 bases between. CDR1 is SNHLY and CDR2 is FYNNEI in the germline V gene. The CDR3 totals 15 residues. The CDR3 is CASSEISPTTDTQYF. DNA of the CDR3: TGTGCCAGCAGTGAAATCTCACCTACCACAGATACGCAGTATTTT.

The CDR3 sequence: CATSTDRAVSEQYF. As DNA, the CDR3 is TGTGCCACCAGCACGGACAGGGCCGTTTCCGAGCAGTACTTC. The J gene is TRBJ2-7, the V gene TRBV15, with TRBD1 matching over 8 bases. The CDR3 is 14 residues long. The germline V gene has CDR1 LNHNV and CDR2 YYDKDF (reference sequence). The ends lost 4 bases at V and 6 bases at J; junction bases unmatched: 8. The full variable domain, rest sourced from reference TRBV15 and TRBJ2-7, is DAMVIQNPRYQVTQFGKPVTLSCSQTLNHNVMYWYQQKSSQAPKLLFHYYDKDFNNEADTPDNFQSRRPNTSFCFLDIRSPGLGDTAMYLCATSTDRAVSEQYFGPGTRLTVT.

This clone was recorded only once. The chain has TRBV2 and TRBJ1-2, with TRBD1 matching over 9 bases. The CDR3 sequence is 14 residues long. The ends lost 7 bases at V and 8 bases at J; junction bases unmatched: 11. The germline CDR1 and CDR2 sequences are SNHLY and FYNNEI. The CDR3: CASKPGQGPFGYTF. In DNA, the CDR3 is TGTGCCAGCAAACCGGGACAGGGTCCCTTCGGCTACACCTTC.

The chain joins TRBV2 to TRBJ2-2; no clear D gene. The ends were cut back, 0 bases at V and 6 bases at J, with 5 bases in the middle. The CDR3 contains 13 residues. Germline V gene data show CDR1 as SNHLY and CDR2 as FYNNEI. CDR3 in DNA: TGTGCCAGCAGTGAAGCGCGTCCCGGGGAGCTGTTTTTT. Translated, it gives CASSEARPGELFF.

The chain couples TRBV5-5 to TRBJ1-1; no clear D. The CDR3 spans 14 residues. V was pared by 4 bases and J by 8 bases, with 18 bases between. Germline V gene lookup returns CDR1 SGHKS and CDR2 YYEKEE (reference sequence). The CDR3 region is CASSLRGQVGEAFF. The CDR3 coding sequence is TGTGCCAGCAGCCTCCGTGGGCAGGTTGGAGAAGCTTTCTTT.

V usage is TRBV9 and J usage is TRBJ1-1; TRBD1 matches 11 bases. The V gene's germline CDR1 is SGDLS and CDR2 YYNGEE. The V and J ends lost 3 bases and 5 bases, in that order; junction bases with no gene match: 6. This CDR3 comprises 15 residues. CDR3 sequence (DNA): TGTGCCAGCAGCGCCCGTGGGACAGGGGGGACTGAAGCTTTCTTT. Encoded protein: CASSARGTGGTEAFF.

J is TRBJ1-2 and V is TRBV4-2; D gene uncertain. Between the trimmed V and J ends, which lost 0 bases and 4 bases, there was a span of 18 bases. Germline V gene lookup returns CDR1 LGHNA and CDR2 YNFKEQ. This CDR3 comprises 17 residues. This chain's CDR3 is CASSQEIITDHAYGYTF. In DNA form, the CDR3 reads TGTGCCAGCAGCCAAGAAATCATAACAGATCACGCCTATGGCTACACCTTC.

In this sample, this clone turned up once. The chain combines TRBV5-4 with TRBJ2-7, with TRBD1 matching 10 bases. Germline loops: CDR1 SGHNT, CDR2 YYREEE (reference sequence). There are 15 residues in the CDR3. J gave up 6 bases and V 2 bases, and 8 bases lay outside the gene matches. CDR3 loop: CASSFWTGGISEQYF. The CDR3 DNA follows: TGTGCCAGCAGCTTCTGGACAGGGGGAATCAGCGAGCAGTACTTC.

The genes are TRBV10-3 and TRBJ2-3, with 7 nucleotides matching TRBD2. Germline trimming cut 2 bases from V and 0 bases from J; bases unmatched to any gene: 17. There are 20 residues in the CDR3. Germline assignment: CDR1 ENHRY and CDR2 SYGVKD. The CDR3 sequence: CAISEKASGNRHLSTDTQYF. As DNA, the CDR3 is TGTGCCATCAGTGAGAAGGCTAGCGGAAACCGACACCTTAGCACAGATACGCAGTATTTT.

The chain carries TRBV18 and TRBJ1-1; 7 nucleotides match TRBD1. Germline CDR1 and CDR2: KGHSH and LQKENI. V was pared by 5 bases and J by 0 bases, with 15 bases of the junction left unmatched. CDR3 length: 18 amino acids. The CDR3 DNA follows: TGTGCCAGCTCAAAATGGACCGGGACAGAGTTTTTGAACACTGAAGCTTTCTTT. It encodes CASSKWTGTEFLNTEAFF.

The chain uses TRBV25-1 and TRBJ1-1; TRBD1 matches at 7 bases. The CDR3 is 15 amino acids. Germline loops: CDR1 MGHDK, CDR2 SYGVNS. V lost 4 bases and J lost 0; bases outside the gene matches: 5. The CDR3 coding sequence is TGTGCCAGCAGTGGCCCCGGGACAGTGAACACTGAAGCTTTCTTT. Translated: CASSGPGTVNTEAFF.

This clone was counted between two and nine times. V gene TRBV6-4 combines with J gene TRBJ1-1; maybe TRBD1 (6 bases). V gave up 6 bases and J gave up 0 bases, with 8 bases separating them. Germline assignment: CDR1 MRHNA and CDR2 SNTAGT. This CDR3 is built from 13 residues. CDR3 amino acids: CASSRDMNTEAFF. The CDR3 bases are TGTGCCAGCAGCAGGGACATGAACACTGAAGCTTTCTTT.

The chain is built from TRBV30 and TRBJ2-7, with 11 positions matching TRBD2. This CDR3 has 14 residues. Germline V lookup: CDR1 GTSNPN, CDR2 SVGIG (reference sequence). The V and J ends lost 2 bases and 5 bases, in that order; junction bases with no gene match: 5. CDR3 in DNA: TGTGCCTGGAGTTTTAGCGGGGGGGGAGACGAGCAGTACTTC. This sequence encodes CAWSFSGGGDEQYF.

In DNA form, the CDR3 reads TGTGCCAGCAGCCCTCAGGGCTCCGGGGAGCTGTTTTTT. Protein sequence: CASSPQGSGELFF. The chain links TRBV5-4 to TRBJ2-2, with D maybe TRBD1 (5 bases). This CDR3 has 13 residues. Germline V CDR1 and CDR2: SGHNT, YYREEE (reference sequence). V shed 4 bases and J shed 6 bases, with 10 bases lying between them. Based on the CDR3 plus reference TRBV5-4 and TRBJ2-2, the full variable domain is ETGVTQSPTHLIKTRGQQVTLRCSSQSGHNTVSWYQQALGQGPQFIFQYYREEENGRGNFPPRFSGLQFPNYSSELNVNALELDDSALYLCASSPQGSGELFFGEGSRLTVL.

This clone was picked up one time. The chain recombines TRBV7-9 with TRBJ2-3; D not resolved. The CDR3 sequence is 13 residues long. Deletions cut 5 bases from V and 5 bases from J, with 11 bases between. The germline gives CDR1 SEHNR, CDR2 FQNEAQ (reference sequence). CDR3 coding DNA: TGTGCCAGCAGCCAAGCCTTCGGAGATACGCAGTATTTT. Protein sequence: CASSQAFGDTQYF.

The chain couples TRBV30 to TRBJ2-3, with D possibly matching TRBD2 (5 bases). Germline V gives CDR1 GTSNPN, CDR2 SVGIG (reference sequence). CDR3 length: 14 residues. Trimming stripped 3 bases from V and 0 bases from J, with 10 bases between. The CDR3 region is CAWSEGSSTDTQYF. Written as DNA, the CDR3 is TGTGCCTGGAGCGAGGGCTCGAGCACAGATACGCAGTATTTT. The variable domain in full, with the rest retrieved from reference TRBV30 and TRBJ2-3, is SQTIHQWPATLVQPVGSPLSLECTVEGTSNPNLYWYRQAAGRGLQLLFYSVGIGQISSEVPQNLSASRPQDRQFILSSKKLLLSDSGFYLCAWSEGSSTDTQYFGPGTRLTVL.

The genes are TRBV5-1 and TRBJ2-5; a weak D match, TRBD1 (6 bases). CDR3 size: 14 residues. In germline, CDR1 is SGHRS, CDR2 YFSETQ. Trimming took off 3 bases at V and 2 bases at J, with 11 bases between the two ends. The CDR3 here is CASSSQGQQETQYF. The DNA of the CDR3 is TGCGCCAGCAGCTCACAGGGCCAACAAGAGACCCAGTACTTC.

The V call is TRBV27, the J call TRBJ2-4; 7 bases match TRBD2. The ends lost 6 bases at V and 3 bases at J; junction bases unmatched: 8. The germline CDR1 and CDR2 sequences are MNHEY and SMNVEV (reference sequence). The CDR3 has 15 residues. The CDR3 region is CASSAEGRDKNIQYF. The CDR3 bases are TGTGCCAGCAGCGCGGAGGGGAGGGACAAAAACATTCAGTACTTC.

CDR3 sequence: CASSLGTGEETQYF. The CDR3 nucleotides read TGCGCCAGCAGCTTGGGGACAGGGGAAGAGACCCAGTACTTC. The chain links TRBV5-1 to TRBJ2-5, with TRBD1 identical over 9 bases. V shed 0 bases, J shed 3 bases, and the junction held 0 bases outside the gene matches. The CDR3 contains 14 residues. Germline loops: CDR1 SGHRS, CDR2 YFSETQ.

V usage is TRBV7-2 and J usage is TRBJ2-7; 9 bases map to TRBD1. CDR3 size: 15 residues. Germline CDR1 is SGHTA and CDR2 is FQGNSA. V lost 7 bases and J lost 1; bases outside the gene matches: 8. The CDR3 DNA sequence: TGTGCCAGCACCCCCAACAGGGGGCAGTCCTACGAGCAGTACTTC. Encoded protein: CASTPNRGQSYEQYF.

The chain links TRBV25-1 to TRBJ1-1; 7 bases match TRBD1. This CDR3 is 12 amino acids long. V trimming: 5 bases; J trimming: 6 bases; junction bases outside the gene matches: 3. Germline CDR1 MGHDK, CDR2 SYGVNS. The CDR3 spells CASSPGQSEAFF. The CDR3 bases are TGTGCCAGCAGTCCGGGACAGTCTGAAGCTTTCTTT. Full variable domain (remainder filled in from reference TRBV25-1 and TRBJ1-1): EADIYQTPRYLVIGTGKKITLECSQTMGHDKMYWYQQDPGMELHLIHYSYGVNSTEKGDLSSESTVSRIRTEHFPLTLESARPSHTSQYLCASSPGQSEAFFGQGTRLTVV.

The chain combines TRBV19 with TRBJ1-1; D not certain. With 7 bases removed from V and 0 bases from J, the gap between germline ends came to 12 bases. Germline V gene lookup returns CDR1 LNHDA and CDR2 SQIVND (reference sequence). This CDR3 has 14 residues. DNA for the CDR3: TGTGCCAGTAAGCGATTCGAGATGAACACTGAAGCTTTCTTT. It codes for CASKRFEMNTEAFF.

CDR3 residues: CASSYWDGRDSYEQYF. The CDR3 DNA is TGTGCCAGCAGTTATTGGGACGGACGGGACTCCTACGAGCAGTACTTC. The V and J genes are TRBV6-5 and TRBJ2-5; D is possibly TRBD1 or TRBD2 (5 bases each). The last part of the DNA fits TRBJ2-7 better; the J call may be wrong. The CDR3 is made up of 16 amino acids. CDR1 MNHEY and CDR2 SVGAGI come from the germline V gene.

This chain uses TRBV25-1 with TRBJ2-1, with 9 bases matching TRBD1. Unmatched junction bases numbered 5, after V lost 0 bases and J lost 8 bases. This CDR3 contains 15 residues. From germline, CDR1 is MGHDK and CDR2 SYGVNS. The CDR3 is CASSEYGTGLDEQFF. The CDR3 coding sequence is TGTGCCAGCAGTGAATACGGGACAGGGCTGGATGAGCAGTTCTTC.

V and J are TRBV7-3 and TRBJ2-7, with D perhaps matching TRBD1 (6 bases). Germline V gene data show CDR1 as SGHTA and CDR2 as FQGTGA. The CDR3 is 13 residues long. Trimming left V 2 bases short and J 7 bases short, with 12 bases between. CDR3 coding DNA: TGTGCCAGCAGCTTACAGGGGCGTCGGGAGCAGTACTTC. Translating gives CASSLQGRREQYF.

The V call is TRBV6-5, the J call TRBJ1-1; 8 bases are a match to TRBD1. CDR1 MNHEY and CDR2 SVGAGI come from the germline V gene. There are 13 residues in the CDR3. The junction had 4 bases not matched to a gene; V was cut back by 6 bases and J by 4 bases. The CDR3 DNA reads as TGTGCCAGCAGAGTAACAGGGGGCACTGAAGCTTTCTTT. As protein: CASRVTGGTEAFF.